This T cell receptor beta chain was sequenced for a study of cytomegalovirus exposure and HLA in healthy donors (dated by TCRdb to the late 2010s). Study-level background: An earlier analysis of several hundred of the donors reported 276 Gb of sequence data and some 100 million unique TCR beta sequences from 150 million to 200 million T cells. Across roughly 420 genotyped donors of the cohort, an average of roughly 250,000 unique TCR beta nucleotide sequences per donor were sequenced, and approximately 17% of those sequences were non-productive. In a later analysis, previously published TCR beta repertoires from more than 500 donors were re-analyzed and high-resolution HLA genotyping was added so that TCR occurrence patterns could be studied. Alongside the repertoire data, information on donor age, sex, ethnicity and CMV serostatus was compiled. In a later genetic analysis, genome-wide SNP genotypes for about three fifths of the roughly 670 donors were used, and that subset was treated as a discovery cohort. Four to six DR-DQ haplotypes were handled as single units for association and clustering, since linkage in the cohort was strong. The number of typed donors differed by locus: about 629-640 for A, B, C, DRB1 and DQB1; approximately 520 for DQA1; approximately 600 for DPA1; and some 430 for DPB1. Both class I and class II loci were covered by HLA typing, at four-digit resolution. Of the roughly 390 genotyped donors, 75% to 85% were placed in the genetic ancestry cluster associated with self-reported Caucasian donors. To predict cytomegalovirus infection status, the study brought together high-throughput TCR immunosequencing, statistical association of individual TCRs with disease status, and machine learning. A separate validation cohort of 100 to 150 different subjects was used in addition to the 666-subject first cohort. About 280 gigabases of sequencing data and approximately 80 million unique TCR sequences were included in an early release covering about 620 HLA-typed donors. In the later analysis, no new phenotypic data were used to find candidate immune exposures; instead, reliance was placed on TCR beta sequences and their occurrence across donors. All discovery cohort repertoires had been generated using a single sequencing platform. In an earlier analysis of roughly 600 of the donors, high-throughput TCR beta sequencing was used to judge whether each TCR beta V gene segment behaved as functional or pseudogenic. Using immunosequencing, the study profiled T cell repertoires from approximately 700 subjects and related those repertoires to cytomegalovirus serostatus. The aim of the study was to test whether cataloging public T cell receptors could identify signatures of past pathogen exposure. Broader findings and caveats from the paper: Most TCR sequences were observed very rarely across donors, whereas some public TCRs were present in many individuals. A later analysis found that most CMV-associated TCR beta chains appeared HLA-restricted, with HLA associations seemingly driven largely by CMV exposure. The sequencing pipeline was judged likely to have produced a cluster of highly shared sequence variants as a technical artifact. Roughly uniform sequencing depth across donors was assumed in presence/absence analyses, although this assumption may not hold. In a later analysis, HLA-associated TCR beta chains were found to be more clonally expanded and to have lower generation probabilities than equally common non-associated chains. According to a later analysis, parvovirus B19, influenza, CMV and Epstein-Barr virus appeared linked to several top co-occurrence clusters. Assigning TCR associations to individual alleles was difficult when HLA alleles, especially DR and DQ, strongly co-occurred. The only immune exposure information available for the cohort was CMV serostatus. In a later analysis, TCR association rates were found to vary across HLA loci, with the most associated TCRs seen for DRB1 alleles and the fewest for HLA-C alleles. An association between a missense DCLRE1C variant and V-gene and J-gene trimming of TCR beta chains was found in a later genetic analysis and replicated in an independent cohort. The earlier analysis of 587 of the donors excluded 15 to 20 rarely observed V segments, including chromosome 9 orphons, because counts were too low. HLA typing was unavailable for some donors at each locus, so association tests used only the typed subset. Specific HLA alleles were associated with some 15,000 TCR beta sequences at a false discovery rate of 0.05 in a later analysis. Some IMGT-functional V segments, including TRBV6-2 and TRBV6-3, could not be told apart with the 87-base-pair reads, so those segments were excluded. According to the authors, the approach could potentially be generalized to other disease states and immunological phenotypes. The study listed 150 to 200 TCR beta chains as associated with cytomegalovirus. According to a later genetic analysis, donors in an Asian-associated ancestry cluster had fewer N-insertions in productive TCRs than the roughly 700-donor mean. This cohort had only TCR beta chains sequenced, and the lack of alpha or paired-chain data limited which features could be detected. Linkage disequilibrium might explain the correlated functional status among segregating V segments, but an unknown experimental factor could not be ruled out. The classifier was reported to diagnose cytomegalovirus status with high specificity and sensitivity in both the original and validation cohorts. A further reported finding was that TCR beta sequences accurately predicted the HLA-A and HLA-B alleles for most subjects in the first cohort. Broadly in line with IMGT annotations, most TCR beta V segments showed up in productive rearrangements about 87% or about 30% of the time in an earlier analysis of 450 to 750 of the donors. A few of the identified cytomegalovirus-associated TCR beta chains were confirmed in vitro to be specific for cytomegalovirus antigens.

Unmatched junction bases come to 6, with V trimmed by 2 bases and J by 3 bases. The CDR3 runs 15 residues from the cysteine to the phenylalanine. The only DNA kept is the CDR3, 45 bases in frame from the first base. From the germline V gene (reference sequence), CDR1 is MNHEY and CDR2 is SMNVEV. The library relied on the immunoSEQ multiplex PCR assay. For the multiplex PCR, a mixture combining 60 forward primers for TCR Vbeta segments and 13 reverse primers for TCR Jbeta segments was used. The CDR3 region of rearranged TCR beta genes was amplified from genomic DNA with a multiplex PCR assay. The amplified TCR beta libraries were sequenced on the Illumina HiSeq System as 87-base-pair reads. The study's processing was this. A later analysis tallied 80 million to 95 million unique TCR beta chains across the approximately 670 repertoires, and about 10 million of those chains were shared by two or more donors. Raw reads were error-corrected and collapsed into unique sequences by a nearest-neighbor algorithm in which closely related sequences were merged to remove PCR and sequencing errors. Alignment of CDR3 sequences to IMGT reference sequences was used to assign V, D and J gene segments. For a sequence to be retained, a match of at least six nucleotides to both a V gene segment and a J gene segment was required. Rearrangements were called productive when the CDR3 lacked stop codons and stayed in frame with V and J; all others were non-productive. Following IMGT convention, CDR3 was defined as the stretch from the second conserved V-encoded cysteine up to the conserved J-encoded phenylalanine. Sequences without an unambiguous match to a single V gene segment were excluded from the earlier analysis of 587 of the donors. An earlier analysis of several hundred of the donors called V segments functional above 56.7% productive rearrangements and segregating when the between-donor standard deviation exceeded 5%. A statistical classification framework was developed to diagnose cytomegalovirus status using the catalog of TCR beta chain sequences. A later analysis assigned V and J genes by comparing TCR nucleotide sequences with IMGT/GENE-DB human TR gene sequences. In a later analysis, CDR3 sequences and most-parsimonious VDJ recombination scenarios were assigned using the TCRdist pipeline. In a later analysis, each TCR beta chain was defined by its CDR3 amino acid sequence together with its V-gene family, and reads without a unique V-gene family were excluded. To address suspected cross-contamination and a sequencing artifact, a later analysis removed 550 to 750 highly shared, low-generation-probability nucleotide sequences. For each public chain, a later analysis derived a clonal expansion index from normalized ranks of inferred template counts within each repertoire. Generation probabilities in a later analysis came from a VDJ recombination model fitted to out-of-frame rearrangements, and those results were checked against IGoR. In a later analysis, TCR-TCR, TCR-HLA and TCR-CMV co-occurrence was scored with hypergeometric tests, and a repertoire-size bias correction was applied to TCR pairs. To estimate false discovery rates, a later analysis permuted the HLA or CMV assignments 20 times. In a later analysis, co-occurring TCRs were grouped using DBSCAN, with TCRdist sequence similarity added in when clustering inside HLA-allele-positive subsets. Repertoires with fewer than 30,000 or more than 120,000 public chains were left out of co-occurrence clustering, as were about five repertoires with anomalous nucleotide sharing. TCRdb's version of the immuneACCESS table is confined to in-frame rearrangements and falls short of the full clone set. An unresolved V gene accounts for under half of the shortfall where checked; the remainder is of unknown origin. Clone size and the V and J calls come from that table; the DNA yielded D and trimming. For this sample the table gives approximately 170,000 clones, of which around 73% were detected only once. Clones ranked in the top ten supply about 4.9% of the sample.

The cohort consisted of approximately 690 healthy bone marrow donors. At the time of sampling, every cohort member was nominally healthy, though immune exposures that went unrecorded were likely present. The donor was CMV seropositive and belonged to the group of more than 250 seropositive cohort members. A peripheral blood sample was provided by each donor, and peripheral blood mononuclear cells were used for TCR beta sequencing. Genomic DNA extraction from the blood cell samples was performed with the Qiagen DNeasy Blood Extraction Kit. Concerning this clone: Its antigen is unknown. No base quality information exists; no much larger clone differs at one position.

The sample was PBMCs. The chain joins TRBV27 to TRBJ2-7, with 8 junctional bases fitting TRBD1. The clonotype comes from a woman aged 18-35 years in good health and CMV-seropositive. The CDR3 protein is CASSLLGQDYYEQYF. The DNA sequence reads TGTGCCAGCAGTTTACTGGGACAGGACTACTACGAGCAGTACTTC.